These 26 T cell receptor beta chains originate from one sample sequenced in a study of blood T cell repertoires in COVID-19. Clones were read by immunoSEQ multiplex PCR, and TCRdb kept only the in-frame ones, dropping some. The repertoire has under 70,000 clones, around nine tenths of them found once; the top ten carry 3% to 4.5%. The sample taken for sequencing was peripheral blood. The receptors here all came from a man in his fifties with acute or convalescent COVID-19.

The CDR3 protein is CASSLYQGLAYEQYF. The CDR3, as DNA: TGTGCCAGCAGCTTATATCAGGGCTTAGCCTACGAGCAGTACTTC. The V gene is TRBV11-2, the J gene TRBJ2-7; D may be TRBD1 (5 bases). V lost 2 bases to trimming and J lost 2 bases, with 13 bases between them. The germline CDR1 and CDR2 sequences are SGHAT and FQNNGV. This CDR3 has 15 amino acids.

This chain joins TRBV5-5 and TRBJ2-5; a weak D match, TRBD1 (6 bases). The V end was cut by 0 bases, the J end by 2 bases, with 20 bases between. The germline V gene has CDR1 SGHKS and CDR2 YYEKEE (reference sequence). The CDR3 length is 18 residues. The CDR3 region has the DNA TGTGCCAGCAGCTTGGCGGCAGGGGTTTTCGACCCACAAGAGACCCAGTACTTC. It specifies CASSLAAGVFDPQETQYF.

The rearrangement links TRBV7-3 to TRBJ2-7, with 9 bases matching TRBD1. Germline V gene lookup returns CDR1 SGHTA and CDR2 FQGTGA. The V segment lost 2 bases and the J segment 6 bases; nucleotides outside the gene matches: 2. The CDR3 is 13 amino acids. The CDR3 DNA reads as TGTGCCAGCAGCTTAGGGACAGGGTTCGAGCAGTACTTC. Amino acids: CASSLGTGFEQYF.

This clone was seen only a few times. This chain joins TRBV6-1 and TRBJ1-2; TRBD1 is a possible D gene (5 bases). CDR1 and CDR2 from the germline V gene are MNHNS and SASEGT. V was shortened by 2 bases and J by 5 bases, with 18 bases between the two germline ends. CDR3 size: 16 residues. The CDR3 DNA reads as TGTGCCAGCAGTGAACACCCCAGCAGGGCCGGGTATGGCTACACCTTC. As protein: CASSEHPSRAGYGYTF.

The rearrangement joins TRBV5-1 to TRBJ2-7; 9 bases match TRBD2. Trimming removed 2 bases from V and 5 bases from J; junction bases left unmatched: 8. The germline CDR1 and CDR2 sequences are SGHRS and YFSETQ. The CDR3 is 15 amino acids. The CDR3 nucleotides read TGCGCCAGCAGCTTACTAGCGGGCGCCGTTAACGAGCAGTACTTC. Translating it yields CASSLLAGAVNEQYF. The full variable domain, its missing parts supplied by reference TRBV5-1 and TRBJ2-7, is KAGVTQTPRYLIKTRGQQVTLSCSPISGHRSVSWYQQTPGQGLQFLFEYFSETQRNKGNFPGRFSGRQFSNSRSEMNVSTLELGDSALYLCASSLLAGAVNEQYFGPGTRLTVT.

CDR3 sequence reads: CASSSTRDTSYNEQFF. DNA for the CDR3: TGTGCCAGCAGCTCGACCCGGGACACCTCCTACAATGAGCAGTTCTTC. The chain employs TRBV13 and TRBJ2-1, with a weak D call TRBD1 (6 bases). This CDR3 region has 16 residues. The V gene lost 4 bases and the J gene lost 0 bases, with 13 bases spanning the gap. CDR1 is PRHDT and CDR2 is FYEKMQ in the germline V gene (reference sequence).

This chain uses TRBV9 with TRBJ1-5, with TRBD1 as a possible D gene (6 bases). The CDR3 runs to 14 residues. Germline V gene sequence: CDR1 SGDLS, CDR2 YYNGEE. V was pared by 0 bases and J by 4 bases, with 8 bases between. CDR3 DNA sequence: TGTGCCAGCAGCGTAGGAGGGGGTAATCAGCCCCAGCATTTT. Translation gives CASSVGGGNQPQHF.

The chain employs TRBV25-1 and TRBJ2-3; D not resolved. From germline, CDR1 is MGHDK and CDR2 SYGVNS. V was shortened by 6 bases and J by 6 bases, with 10 bases between the two germline ends. CDR3 length: 12 residues. The CDR3 DNA follows: TGTGCCAGCAGGCCCGAGTTCGATACGCAGTATTTT. This encodes CASRPEFDTQYF.

J is TRBJ2-1 and V is TRBV6-1; D perhaps matches TRBD1 (5 bases). This CDR3 is 15 amino acids long. Germline V gene sequence: CDR1 MNHNS, CDR2 SASEGT. V was pared by 2 bases and J by 2 bases, with 10 bases between. CDR3 DNA sequence: TGTGCCAGCAGTGAATTCCAGGGCCCCTACAATGAGCAGTTCTTC. It codes for CASSEFQGPYNEQFF.

This clone has a single count. V is TRBV4-1 and J is TRBJ2-3; D may be TRBD2 (5 bases). Germline lookup yields CDR1 MGHRA and CDR2 YSYEKL. The V end lost 6 bases, the J end lost 1 base, and 17 bases lay between the germline ends. The CDR3 totals 16 residues. The CDR3 sequence: CASSRGGRRGTDTQYF. The CDR3 DNA is TGCGCCAGCAGTCGAGGAGGCCGCCGGGGCACAGATACGCAGTATTTT.

Only one count was recorded for this clone. The chain joins TRBV29-1 to TRBJ2-2, with 13 bases fitting TRBD2. The CDR3 has 15 residues. CDR1 and CDR2 from the germline V gene are SQVTM and ANQGSEA. Trimming at V came to 5 bases and at J to 6 bases, leaving 6 bases not matched to a gene. The CDR3 is CSVYGTSGIAGELFF. The CDR3 DNA is TGCAGCGTTTACGGGACTAGCGGGATCGCCGGGGAGCTGTTTTTT.

CDR3 DNA: TGTGCCAGCAGCGAGGGGGCCGCGAAATACTATGGCTACACCTTC. Its translation is CASSEGAAKYYGYTF. This sequence joins TRBV9 and TRBJ1-2; TRBD1 aligns across 7 bases. There are 15 residues in the CDR3. V dropped 3 bases and J dropped 3; count of bases not matched to a gene: 8. CDR1 is SGDLS and CDR2 is YYNGEE in the germline V gene.

The CDR3 sequence: CASGKGDTLLEQYF. CDR3 sequence (DNA): TGTGCCAGCGGAAAAGGGGATACCCTCCTCGAGCAGTACTTC. The chain recombines TRBV28 with TRBJ2-7; tentatively, D is TRBD1 (5 bases). This CDR3 contains 14 residues. Germline V lookup: CDR1 MDHEN, CDR2 SYDVKM. V was pared by 8 bases and J by 6 bases, with 20 bases between.

The gene calls are TRBV29-1 and TRBJ1-2; D call uncertain. The V gene's germline CDR1 is SQVTM and CDR2 ANQGSEA. With 2 bases removed from V and 8 bases from J, the gap between germline ends came to 15 bases. The CDR3 loop spans 13 amino acids. The CDR3 sequence: CSVETDSSLGYTF. Here the CDR3 DNA reads TGCAGCGTTGAAACTGACTCAAGTTTAGGCTACACCTTC.

CDR3 DNA: TGCGCCAGCAGACCAGGGACAGGGGGACGCTACAATGAGCAGTTCTTC. This codes for CASRPGTGGRYNEQFF. The genes are TRBV4-1 and TRBJ2-1, with 11 bases identical to TRBD1. V lost 6 bases, J lost 3 bases, and 7 bases stayed unmatched. The CDR3 extends over 16 amino acids. Germline assignment: CDR1 MGHRA and CDR2 YSYEKL.

This chain links TRBV27 with TRBJ2-5; 8 bases are shared with TRBD1. The CDR3 consists of 13 residues. V shed 6 bases and J 0 bases; nucleotides not matched to a gene: 0. Germline V gene data show CDR1 as MNHEY and CDR2 as SMNVEV (reference sequence). CDR3 bases: TGTGCCAGCAGGGGACAGGACCAAGAGACCCAGTACTTC. It is translated as CASRGQDQETQYF.

This chain joins TRBV6-5 and TRBJ1-1; no definite D call. V lost 6 bases and J lost 2, with 10 bases in between. CDR3 length: 13 amino acids. The V gene's germline CDR1 is MNHEY and CDR2 SVGAGI. The CDR3 region has the DNA TGTGCCAGCAGCTCCCTTAGCAACACTGAAGCTTTCTTT. This gives the protein CASSSLSNTEAFF.

V usage is TRBV6-5 and J usage is TRBJ1-2, with D perhaps TRBD1 (6 bases). The V gene lost 2 bases and the J gene lost 2 bases, with 6 bases spanning the gap. CDR3 size: 13 residues. The germline gives CDR1 MNHEY, CDR2 SVGAGI. As DNA, the CDR3 is TGTGCCAGCAGTTACGACAGGAACTATGGCTACACCTTC. Translation: CASSYDRNYGYTF.

This clone is a singleton in its sample. The V call is TRBV5-5, the J call TRBJ2-1, with TRBD1 as a possible D gene (6 bases). Germline V gene lookup returns CDR1 SGHKS and CDR2 YYEKEE (reference sequence). Trimming took 2 bases from V and 5 from J, leaving 14 bases between them. The CDR3 loop spans 15 amino acids. CDR3 in amino acids: CASSFVFGQNNEQFF. CDR3 bases: TGTGCCAGCAGCTTCGTCTTCGGACAGAACAATGAGCAGTTCTTC.

The V gene is TRBV5-8, the J gene TRBJ2-2; 7 nucleotides align to TRBD1. The CDR3 is made up of 14 amino acids. V shed 5 bases and J 5 bases; nucleotides not matched to a gene: 6. The germline V gene has CDR1 SGHTS and CDR2 YDEGEE. CDR3 protein: CASRGQQNTGELFF. The CDR3, as DNA: TGTGCCAGCAGGGGACAGCAGAATACCGGGGAGCTGTTTTTT.

This chain links TRBV19 with TRBJ2-3, with D perhaps TRBD1 (6 bases). Germline V gives CDR1 LNHDA, CDR2 SQIVND (reference sequence). V lost 1 base and J 1 base, leaving 9 bases between the germline ends. This CDR3 has 15 amino acids. The CDR3 is CASSIGAGGTDTQYF. The CDR3 nucleotides read TGTGCCAGTAGTATAGGGGCAGGGGGCACAGATACGCAGTATTTT.

The chain uses TRBV30 and TRBJ1-2, with D possibly TRBD1 on 5 matching bases. The CDR3 consists of 13 residues. The V gene's germline CDR1 is GTSNPN and CDR2 SVGIG (reference sequence). V lost 0 bases, J lost 7 bases, and 12 bases lay in between. The CDR3 DNA follows: TGTGCCTGGAGTGTCCAGGGAGGTGGTGGCTACACCTTC. Its translation is CAWSVQGGGGYTF. The full variable domain, in which reference TRBV30 and TRBJ1-2 provide the parts outside the CDR3, is SQTIHQWPATLVQPVGSPLSLECTVEGTSNPNLYWYRQAAGRGLQLLFYSVGIGQISSEVPQNLSASRPQDRQFILSSKKLLLSDSGFYLCAWSVQGGGGYTFGSGTRLTVV.

This clone has just one count. CDR3 nucleotides: TGTGCCAGCAGCGCCGGAGGGAGCGAGCAGTTCTTC. Its translation: CASSAGGSEQFF. This chain connects TRBV5-4 to TRBJ2-1, with D possibly TRBD2 on 6 matching bases. Germline V lookup: CDR1 SGHNT, CDR2 YYREEE (reference sequence). V was trimmed by 4 bases and J by 10 bases, leaving 12 bases between them. This CDR3 spans 12 amino acids. The full variable domain, in which reference TRBV5-4 and TRBJ2-1 provide the parts outside the CDR3, is ETGVTQSPTHLIKTRGQQVTLRCSSQSGHNTVSWYQQALGQGPQFIFQYYREEENGRGNFPPRFSGLQFPNYSSELNVNALELDDSALYLCASSAGGSEQFFGPGTRLTVL.

This chain links TRBV11-3 with TRBJ2-1; 11 bases agree with TRBD1. CDR3 length equals 15 residues. The germline V gene encodes CDR1 SGHNT and CDR2 YENEEA. V gave up 4 bases and J gave up 7 bases; unmatched junction bases: 6. The CDR3 region is CASSSPGTGGNEQFF. The DNA of the CDR3 is TGTGCCAGCAGCTCGCCCGGGACAGGGGGGAATGAGCAGTTCTTC.

The V gene is TRBV25-1, the J gene TRBJ2-2, with TRBD1 matching over 8 bases. Germline assignment: CDR1 MGHDK and CDR2 SYGVNS. The CDR3 covers 16 residues. V dropped 3 bases and J dropped 2; count of bases not matched to a gene: 5. The CDR3 here is CASSDFGQGNTGELFF. The CDR3 DNA sequence: TGTGCCAGCAGTGATTTCGGACAGGGAAACACCGGGGAGCTGTTTTTT.

The V gene is TRBV2, the J gene TRBJ2-3; 12 nucleotides match TRBD2. Germline assignment: CDR1 SNHLY and CDR2 FYNNEI. The trim removed 5 bases at V and 0 bases at J, leaving 6 bases unmatched. This CDR3 region has 17 residues. CDR3 residues: CASSRWTSGTSTDTQYF. For the CDR3, the DNA is TGTGCCAGCAGTAGGTGGACTAGCGGGACTAGCACAGATACGCAGTATTTT.